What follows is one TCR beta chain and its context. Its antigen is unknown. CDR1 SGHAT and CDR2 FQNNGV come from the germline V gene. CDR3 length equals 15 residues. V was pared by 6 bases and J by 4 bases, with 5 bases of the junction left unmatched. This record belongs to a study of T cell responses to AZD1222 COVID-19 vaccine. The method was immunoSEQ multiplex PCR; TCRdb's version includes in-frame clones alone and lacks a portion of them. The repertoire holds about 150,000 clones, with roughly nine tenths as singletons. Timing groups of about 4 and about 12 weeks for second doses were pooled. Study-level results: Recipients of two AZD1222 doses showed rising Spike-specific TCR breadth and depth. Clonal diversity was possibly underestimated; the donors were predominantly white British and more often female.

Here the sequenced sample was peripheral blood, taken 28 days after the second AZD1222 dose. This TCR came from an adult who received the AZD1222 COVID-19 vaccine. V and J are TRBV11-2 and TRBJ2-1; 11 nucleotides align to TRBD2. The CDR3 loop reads CASRKTSGKYNEQFF. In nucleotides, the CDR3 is TGTGCCAGCAGGAAGACTAGCGGGAAATACAATGAGCAGTTCTTC.